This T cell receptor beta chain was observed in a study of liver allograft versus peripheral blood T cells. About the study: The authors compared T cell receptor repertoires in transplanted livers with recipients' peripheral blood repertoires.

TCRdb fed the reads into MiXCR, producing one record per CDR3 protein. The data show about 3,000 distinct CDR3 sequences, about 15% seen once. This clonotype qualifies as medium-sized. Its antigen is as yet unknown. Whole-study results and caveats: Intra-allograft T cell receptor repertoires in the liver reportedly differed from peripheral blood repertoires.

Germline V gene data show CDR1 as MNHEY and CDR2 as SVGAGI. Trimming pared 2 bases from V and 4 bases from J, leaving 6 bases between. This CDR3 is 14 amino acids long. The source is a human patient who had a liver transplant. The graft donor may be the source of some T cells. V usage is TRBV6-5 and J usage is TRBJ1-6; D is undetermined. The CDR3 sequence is CASSYEGYNSPLHF. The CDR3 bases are TGTGCCAGCAGTTACGAGGGATATAATTCACCCCTCCACTTT.